This entry is about one T cell receptor beta chain. This record belongs to a study of early T cells in non-severe SARS-CoV-2 infection. Trimming removed 7 bases from V and 0 bases from J, with 15 bases in between. Germline V lookup: CDR1 SGHRS, CDR2 YFSETQ. This CDR3 spans 15 amino acids. TCRdb re-analysed the 5' RACE reads in MiXCR, keeping a single row per CDR3 protein. This table holds 85,000 to 100,000 distinct CDR3 sequences, 9.5% to 12% found once. This receptor was obtained from an adult who was a healthcare worker with PCR-confirmed SARS-CoV-2 infection or an uninfected control (not recorded which). The rearrangement links TRBV5-1 to TRBJ2-3, with D possibly being TRBD1 or TRBD2 (6 bases each). This specimen was whole blood, taken at baseline. CDR3 sequence reads: CASCRGDPSTDTQYF. The CDR3 DNA reads as TGCGCCAGCTGTAGGGGGGACCCTAGCACAGATACGCAGTATTTT. The whole variable domain, filled in from reference TRBV5-1 and TRBJ2-3, reads KAGVTQTPRYLIKTRGQQVTLSCSPISGHRSVSWYQQTPGQGLQFLFEYFSETQRNKGNFPGRFSGRQFSNSRSEMNVSTLELGDSALYLCASCRGDPSTDTQYFGPGTRLTVL.